The text below deals with one TCR beta chain. Antigen specificity is unknown. Specified treatment: 19 received Ad26.COV2.S at low or high dose, single or two shots; 5 received placebo; per-sample allocation not given. Sampling was performed 63 days after the first vaccine or placebo injection. Within Boston, the person who donated was an adult of 18-55 years. Per the germline V gene, CDR1 is SNHLY and CDR2 is FYNNEI. The CDR3 spans 16 residues. The V end lost 1 base, the J end lost 6 bases, and 16 bases lay between the germline ends. Clones were sequenced by immunoSEQ multiplex PCR, and TCRdb holds only the in-frame ones, with some missing. This sample carries hundreds of thousands of clones, about nine tenths of them seen once, and the ten largest clones take 12%. The sample is drawn from a study of Ad26.COV2.S vaccination and SARS-CoV-2 variants. For the study at large: The vaccine Ad26.COV2.S was put into the muscle once, or twice with 56 days between.

Study-level points and caveats: Similar non-spike TCR breadth was observed in recipients of vaccine and of placebo.

The TCR originated in a person aged 18-65 years who received the Ad26.COV2.S COVID-19 vaccine or a placebo. The V and J genes are TRBV2 and TRBJ2-1; possibly TRBD1 or TRBD2 for D (5 bases each). The material was peripheral blood, obtained in a trial of Ad26.COV2.S vaccine versus placebo. CDR3 residues: CASSEEGPIGGNEQFF. CDR3 nucleotides: TGTGCCAGCAGTGAAGAAGGCCCCATTGGGGGCAATGAGCAGTTCTTC. The whole variable domain, filled in from reference TRBV2 and TRBJ2-1, reads EPEVTQTPSHQVTQMGQEVILRCVPISNHLYFYWYRQILGQKVEFLVSFYNNEISEKSEIFDDQFSVERPDGSNFTLKIRSTKLEDSAMYFCASSEEGPIGGNEQFFGPGTRLTVL.